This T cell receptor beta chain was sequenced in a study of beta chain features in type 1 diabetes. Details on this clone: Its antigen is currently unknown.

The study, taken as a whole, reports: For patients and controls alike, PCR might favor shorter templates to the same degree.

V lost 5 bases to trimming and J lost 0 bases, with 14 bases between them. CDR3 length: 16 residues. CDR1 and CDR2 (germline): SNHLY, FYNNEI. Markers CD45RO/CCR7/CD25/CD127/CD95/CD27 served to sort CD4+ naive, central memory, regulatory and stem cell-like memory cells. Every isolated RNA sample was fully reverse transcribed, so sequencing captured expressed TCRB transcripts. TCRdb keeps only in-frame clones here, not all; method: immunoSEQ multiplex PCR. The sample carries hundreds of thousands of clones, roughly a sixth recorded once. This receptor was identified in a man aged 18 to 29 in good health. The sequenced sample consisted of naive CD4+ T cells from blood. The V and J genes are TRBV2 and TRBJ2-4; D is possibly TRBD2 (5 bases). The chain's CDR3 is CASSWAGGLAKNIQYF. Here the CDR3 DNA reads TGTGCCAGCAGTTGGGCCGGAGGCCTAGCCAAAAACATTCAGTACTTC.